This record concerns one TCR beta chain sequence. These data originate in a study of blood T cell repertoires in COVID-19. Whole-study context: The samples span acute and convalescent COVID-19 from the United States, Italy and Spain. T cells, B-cell-depleted T cells, or PBMCs provided the cDNA or gDNA that served as material.

How the authors handled the data: Estimates of nucleated cell counts were drawn from the amplification of reference gene primers. Data came from immunoSEQ multiplex PCR; TCRdb stores just in-frame clones and leaves some out. V, J and clone size are taken as reported in that table, and D and trimming were inferred from the DNA itself. This table has around 18,000 clones, around 92% appearing once. This sequence originates from a human donor in a cohort sampled during active COVID-19. The sequenced sample was peripheral blood.

The CDR3 DNA is TGTGCCTGGAGTTCCGGGTGGTATGGCTACACCTTC. This encodes CAWSSGWYGYTF. The rearrangement joins TRBV30 to TRBJ1-2; D is unresolved. Trimming took off 2 bases at V and 5 bases at J, with 9 bases between the two ends. Per the germline V gene, CDR1 is GTSNPN and CDR2 is SVGIG (reference sequence). There are 12 residues in the CDR3.